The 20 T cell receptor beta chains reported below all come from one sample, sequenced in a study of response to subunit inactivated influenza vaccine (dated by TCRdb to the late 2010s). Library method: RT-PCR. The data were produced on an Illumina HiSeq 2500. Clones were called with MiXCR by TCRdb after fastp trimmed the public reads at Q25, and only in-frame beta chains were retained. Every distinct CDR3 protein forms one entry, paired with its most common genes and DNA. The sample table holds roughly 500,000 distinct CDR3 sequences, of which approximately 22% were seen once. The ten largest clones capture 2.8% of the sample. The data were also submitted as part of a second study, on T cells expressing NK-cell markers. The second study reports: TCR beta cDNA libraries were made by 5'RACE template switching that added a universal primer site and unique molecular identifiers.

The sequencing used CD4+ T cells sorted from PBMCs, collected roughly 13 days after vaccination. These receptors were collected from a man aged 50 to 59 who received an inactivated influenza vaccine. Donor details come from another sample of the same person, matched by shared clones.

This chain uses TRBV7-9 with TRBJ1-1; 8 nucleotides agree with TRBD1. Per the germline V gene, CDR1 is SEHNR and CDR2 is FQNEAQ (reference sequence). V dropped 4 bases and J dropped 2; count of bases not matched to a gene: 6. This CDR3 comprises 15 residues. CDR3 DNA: TGTGCCAGCAGCTCAGGGGGCGGTTTAAACACTGAAGCTTTCTTT. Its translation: CASSSGGGLNTEAFF.

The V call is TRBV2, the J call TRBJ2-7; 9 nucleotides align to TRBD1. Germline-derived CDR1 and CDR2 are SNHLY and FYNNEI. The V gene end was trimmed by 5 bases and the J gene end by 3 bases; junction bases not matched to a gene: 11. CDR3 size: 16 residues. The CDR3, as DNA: TGTGCCAGCAGTTTTGGAGGGACAGGGATAGGCTACGAGCAGTACTTC. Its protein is CASSFGGTGIGYEQYF.

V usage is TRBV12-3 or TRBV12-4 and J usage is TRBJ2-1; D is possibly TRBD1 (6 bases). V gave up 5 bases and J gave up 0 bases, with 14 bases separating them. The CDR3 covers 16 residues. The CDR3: CASSRGSQSSYNEQFF. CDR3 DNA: TGTGCCAGCAGTAGGGGGTCCCAAAGCTCCTACAATGAGCAGTTCTTC.

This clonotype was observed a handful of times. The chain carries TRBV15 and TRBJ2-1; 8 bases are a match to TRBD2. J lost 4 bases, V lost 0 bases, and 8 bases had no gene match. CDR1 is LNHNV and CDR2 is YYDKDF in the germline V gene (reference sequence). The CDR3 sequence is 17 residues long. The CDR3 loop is CATSRDPGLGLYNEQFF. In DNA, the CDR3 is TGTGCCACCAGCAGAGATCCGGGACTAGGCTTATACAATGAGCAGTTCTTC.

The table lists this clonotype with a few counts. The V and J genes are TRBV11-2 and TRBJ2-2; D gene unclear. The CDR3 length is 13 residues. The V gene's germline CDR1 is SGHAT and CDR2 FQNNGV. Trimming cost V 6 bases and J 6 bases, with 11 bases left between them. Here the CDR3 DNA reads TGTGCCAGCAGTCCTCTAGGACCCGGGGAGCTGTTTTTT. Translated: CASSPLGPGELFF.

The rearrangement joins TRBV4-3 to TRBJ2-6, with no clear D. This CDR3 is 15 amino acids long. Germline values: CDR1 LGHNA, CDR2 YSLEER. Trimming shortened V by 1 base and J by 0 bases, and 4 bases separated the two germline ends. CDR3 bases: TGCGCCAGCAGCCAAGGAGCCTCTGGGGCCAACGTCCTGACTTTC. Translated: CASSQGASGANVLTF.

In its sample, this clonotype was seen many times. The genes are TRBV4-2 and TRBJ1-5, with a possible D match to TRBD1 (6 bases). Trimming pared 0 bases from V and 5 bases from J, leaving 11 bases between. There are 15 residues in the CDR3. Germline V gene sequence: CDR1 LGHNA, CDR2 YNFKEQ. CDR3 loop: CASSQDLRGDQPQHF. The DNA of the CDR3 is TGTGCCAGCAGCCAAGATTTAAGGGGGGATCAGCCCCAGCATTTT.

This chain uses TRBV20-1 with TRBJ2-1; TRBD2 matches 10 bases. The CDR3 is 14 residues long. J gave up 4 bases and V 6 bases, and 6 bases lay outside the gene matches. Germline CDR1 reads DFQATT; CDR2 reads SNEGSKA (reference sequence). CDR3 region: CSATAGGRYNEQFF. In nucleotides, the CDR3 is TGCAGTGCGACAGCGGGGGGGCGTTACAATGAGCAGTTCTTC.

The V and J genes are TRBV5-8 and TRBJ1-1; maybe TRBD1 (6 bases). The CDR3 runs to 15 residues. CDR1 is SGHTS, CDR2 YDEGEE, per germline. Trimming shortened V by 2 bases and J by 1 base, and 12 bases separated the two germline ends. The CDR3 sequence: CASSFTGSWNTEAFF. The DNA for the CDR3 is TGTGCCAGCAGCTTCACAGGGTCGTGGAACACTGAAGCTTTCTTT.

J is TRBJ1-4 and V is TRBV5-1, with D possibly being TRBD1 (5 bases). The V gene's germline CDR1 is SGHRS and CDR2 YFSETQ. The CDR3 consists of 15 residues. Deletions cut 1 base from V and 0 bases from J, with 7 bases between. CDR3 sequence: CASSLWGATNEKLFF. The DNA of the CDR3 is TGCGCCAGCAGCTTGTGGGGGGCAACTAATGAAAAACTGTTTTTT.

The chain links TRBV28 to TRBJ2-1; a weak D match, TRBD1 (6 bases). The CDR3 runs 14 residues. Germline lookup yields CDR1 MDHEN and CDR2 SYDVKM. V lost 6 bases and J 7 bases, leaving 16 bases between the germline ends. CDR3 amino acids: CASSGQSTGNEQFF. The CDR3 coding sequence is TGTGCCAGCAGCGGACAGTCTACTGGAAATGAGCAGTTCTTC.

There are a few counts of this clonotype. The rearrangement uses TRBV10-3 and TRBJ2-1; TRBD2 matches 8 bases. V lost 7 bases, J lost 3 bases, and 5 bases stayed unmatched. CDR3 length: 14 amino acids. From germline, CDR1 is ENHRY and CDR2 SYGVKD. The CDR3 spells CAIKAGVDYNEQFF. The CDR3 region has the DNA TGTGCCATCAAAGCGGGAGTGGACTACAATGAGCAGTTCTTC.

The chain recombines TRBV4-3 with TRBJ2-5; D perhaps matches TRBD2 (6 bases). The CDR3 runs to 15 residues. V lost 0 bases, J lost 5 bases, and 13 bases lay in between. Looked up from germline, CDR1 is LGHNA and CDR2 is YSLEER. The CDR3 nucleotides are TGCGCCAGCAGCCAAGATAGCAGAGGGAGGGAGACCCAGTACTTC. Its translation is CASSQDSRGRETQYF.

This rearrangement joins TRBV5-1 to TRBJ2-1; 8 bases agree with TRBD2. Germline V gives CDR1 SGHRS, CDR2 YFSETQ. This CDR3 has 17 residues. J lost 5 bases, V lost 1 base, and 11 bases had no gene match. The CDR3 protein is CASSLSAGGPLNNEQFF. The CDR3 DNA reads TGCGCCAGCAGCTTGTCCGCGGGAGGCCCTCTAAACAATGAGCAGTTCTTC.

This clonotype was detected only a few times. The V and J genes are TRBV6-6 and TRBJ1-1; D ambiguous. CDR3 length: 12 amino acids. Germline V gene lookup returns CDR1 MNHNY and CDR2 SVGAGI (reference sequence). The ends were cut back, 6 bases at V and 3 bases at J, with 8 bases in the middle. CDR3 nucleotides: TGTGCCAGCAGGAGGCCCGACACTGAAGCTTTCTTT. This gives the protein CASRRPDTEAFF.

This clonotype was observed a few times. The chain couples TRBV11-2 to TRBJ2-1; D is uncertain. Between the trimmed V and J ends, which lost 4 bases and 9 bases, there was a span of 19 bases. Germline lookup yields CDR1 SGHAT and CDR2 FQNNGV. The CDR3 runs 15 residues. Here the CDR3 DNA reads TGTGCCAGCAGCTCCTTGGGTCTATTGGGCACTGAGCAGTTCTTC. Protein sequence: CASSSLGLLGTEQFF.

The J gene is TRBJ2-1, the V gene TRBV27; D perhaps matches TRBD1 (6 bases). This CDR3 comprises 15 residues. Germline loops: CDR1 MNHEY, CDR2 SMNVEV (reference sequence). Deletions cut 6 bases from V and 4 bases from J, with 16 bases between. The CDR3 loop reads CASRRTQGLYNEQFF. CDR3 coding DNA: TGTGCCAGCAGGAGAACACAGGGCCTTTACAATGAGCAGTTCTTC.

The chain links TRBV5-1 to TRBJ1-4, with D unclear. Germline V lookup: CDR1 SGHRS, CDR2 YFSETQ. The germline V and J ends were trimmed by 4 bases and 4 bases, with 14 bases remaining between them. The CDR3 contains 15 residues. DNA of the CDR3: TGCGCCAGCAGCACGGACCGAGGCTTTAATGAAAAACTGTTTTTT. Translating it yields CASSTDRGFNEKLFF.

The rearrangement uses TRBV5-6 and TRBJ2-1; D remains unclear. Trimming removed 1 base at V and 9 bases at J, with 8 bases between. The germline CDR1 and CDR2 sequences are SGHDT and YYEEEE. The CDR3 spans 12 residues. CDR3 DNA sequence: TGTGCCAGCAGCTTGAGTGCTGTTGAGCAGTTCTTC. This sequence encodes CASSLSAVEQFF.

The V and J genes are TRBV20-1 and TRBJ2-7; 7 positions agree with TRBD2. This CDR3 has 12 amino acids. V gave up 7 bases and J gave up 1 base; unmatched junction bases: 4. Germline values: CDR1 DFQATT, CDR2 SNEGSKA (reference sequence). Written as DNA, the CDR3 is TGCAGTGTCCAAGCGGGATCCTACGAGCAGTACTTC. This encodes CSVQAGSYEQYF.